A single sample is the source of the 16 T cell receptor beta chains below, sequenced in a study of neurological immune-mediated disorders. The time point: longitudinal time-point 2. TCRdb recomputed calls from the 5' RACE reads with MiXCR, one row per CDR3 protein. The sample lists some 60,000 distinct CDR3 sequences, roughly 10% occurring once. Sequenced material: PBMCs. The source of these receptors is a man aged 25 to 40 in good health.

The chain is built from TRBV6-5 and TRBJ2-3; 7 bases map to TRBD1. J gave up 6 bases and V 0 bases, and 15 bases lay outside the gene matches. Germline loops: CDR1 MNHEY, CDR2 SVGAGI. This CDR3 comprises 18 residues. Here the CDR3 reads CASSYSSAGRGIGDTQYF. In nucleotides, the CDR3 is TGTGCCAGCAGTTACTCGAGCGCAGGCAGGGGGATAGGCGATACGCAGTATTTT.

This clonotype was seen ten or more times. This chain joins TRBV12-3 or TRBV12-4 and TRBJ2-2, with D perhaps matching TRBD1 (7 bases). This CDR3 is built from 13 residues. V was cut by 6 bases and J by 6 bases, with 11 bases left in between. The CDR3 loop reads CASREGAAGELFF. DNA of the CDR3: TGTGCCAGCAGGGAGGGGGCTGCCGGGGAGCTGTTTTTT.

The count of this clonotype is one. V and J are TRBV11-3 and TRBJ1-1, with 8 bases aligning to TRBD1. CDR3 length: 15 residues. Germline V CDR1 and CDR2: SGHNT, YENEEA. J was trimmed by 5 bases and V by 5 bases; bases with no gene match: 10. The CDR3 nucleotides are TGTGCCAGCAGCCCAGCGCTGACAGGGGCTACTGAAGCTTTCTTT. Translated, it gives CASSPALTGATEAFF.

This clonotype was observed many times. V and J are TRBV20-1 and TRBJ1-1, with 10 bases aligning to TRBD1. The J segment lost 6 bases and the V segment lost 8 bases, leaving 18 bases of the junction unmatched. The CDR3 is 16 residues long. The V gene's germline CDR1 is DFQATT and CDR2 SNEGSKA (reference sequence). CDR3 sequence reads: CSTQFPRDRGGPEAFF. CDR3 coding DNA: TGCAGTACACAATTCCCACGGGACAGGGGAGGCCCTGAAGCTTTCTTT.

This clonotype was observed at least ten times. The V call is TRBV15, the J call TRBJ2-7; the D is unclear. Trimming pared 5 bases from V and 0 bases from J, leaving 11 bases between. There are 14 residues in the CDR3. CDR1 is LNHNV and CDR2 is YYDKDF in the germline V gene (reference sequence). The CDR3 reads CATSDRALSYEQYF. DNA of the CDR3: TGTGCCACCAGCGACCGGGCTCTCTCCTACGAGCAGTACTTC.

This clonotype was counted ten times or more. This chain connects TRBV5-1 to TRBJ2-7; 8 bases agree with TRBD1. Germline V gene sequence: CDR1 SGHRS, CDR2 YFSETQ. This CDR3 is built from 14 residues. V trimming: 0 bases; J trimming: 5 bases; junction bases outside the gene matches: 4. The CDR3 DNA sequence: TGCGCCAGCAGCTTGGACAGGGGGAACCACGAGCAGTACTTC. This translates into CASSLDRGNHEQYF. Supplemented by reference TRBV5-1 and TRBJ2-7, the full variable domain reads KAGVTQTPRYLIKTRGQQVTLSCSPISGHRSVSWYQQTPGQGLQFLFEYFSETQRNKGNFPGRFSGRQFSNSRSEMNVSTLELGDSALYLCASSLDRGNHEQYFGPGTRLTVT.

This clonotype was recorded many times. The chain has TRBV6-6 and TRBJ2-2; 10 bases match TRBD2. Germline V CDR1 and CDR2: MNHNY, SVGAGI (reference sequence). This CDR3 comprises 16 residues. With V trimmed by 8 bases and J by 4 bases, 10 bases remained unmatched. CDR3 region: CASGSGTSDPTGELFF. In DNA, the CDR3 is TGTGCCAGCGGATCCGGGACTAGCGACCCCACCGGGGAGCTGTTTTTT.

About this clonotype: With a much larger clone just one base away, this may be a read error. V is TRBV6-1 and J is TRBJ2-5, with 7 bases that match TRBD2. This CDR3 is 13 amino acids long. Germline CDR1 reads MNHNS; CDR2 reads SASEGT. In DNA form, the CDR3 reads TGTGTCAGCATCCCTAGCGGTTGGGAGACCCAGTACTTC. Amino acid sequence: CVSIPSGWETQYF.

This clonotype was seen more than once but under ten times. The chain recombines TRBV9 with TRBJ1-1; D ambiguous. Trimming shortened V by 4 bases and J by 2 bases, and 9 bases separated the two germline ends. From germline, CDR1 is SGDLS and CDR2 YYNGEE. The CDR3 spans 13 residues. CDR3 sequence reads: CASSIDGNTEAFF. For the CDR3, the DNA is TGTGCCAGCAGCATTGACGGAAACACTGAAGCTTTCTTT.

This clonotype was observed many times. The V and J genes are TRBV27 and TRBJ1-1; 9 bases align to TRBD1. The length of the CDR3 is 15 residues. Germline V gene data show CDR1 as MNHEY and CDR2 as SMNVEV (reference sequence). With 4 bases clipped from V and 4 bases from J, the junction kept 7 bases outside the gene matches. CDR3 nucleotides: TGTGCCAGCAGTTCAGTACAGGGGGCGCTCACTGAAGCTTTCTTT. This codes for CASSSVQGALTEAFF.

This clonotype showed up many times. The chain links TRBV20-1 to TRBJ2-2; TRBD2 agrees at 7 bases. Per the germline V gene, CDR1 is DFQATT and CDR2 is SNEGSKA (reference sequence). J lost 4 bases, V lost 3 bases, and 5 bases had no gene match. CDR3 length: 14 amino acids. For the CDR3, the DNA is TGCAGTGCTAGCCCTAGCGGCATCACCGGGGAGCTGTTTTTT. Translation gives CSASPSGITGELFF.

V usage is TRBV19 and J usage is TRBJ2-3; D remains ambiguous. Trimming pared 1 base from V and 2 bases from J, leaving 10 bases between. This CDR3 comprises 15 residues. In germline, CDR1 is LNHDA, CDR2 SQIVND (reference sequence). CDR3 region: CASSIGNPFTDTQYF. The CDR3 DNA reads TGTGCCAGTAGTATAGGGAATCCTTTCACAGATACGCAGTATTTT. Looking up the rest from reference TRBV19 and TRBJ2-3 gives the full variable domain: DGGITQSPKYLFRKEGQNVTLSCEQNLNHDAMYWYRQDPGQGLRLIYYSQIVNDFQKGDIAEGYSVSREKKESFPLTVTSAQKNPTAFYLCASSIGNPFTDTQYFGPGTRLTVL.

The genes are TRBV12-3 or TRBV12-4 and TRBJ2-7, with TRBD2 matching over 9 bases. Unmatched junction bases numbered 10, after V lost 7 bases and J lost 6 bases. The CDR3 consists of 14 residues. CDR3 residues: CASTNSGRDGEQYF. As DNA, the CDR3 is TGTGCCAGCACCAATAGCGGGAGAGATGGCGAGCAGTACTTC.

In its sample, this clonotype was seen many times. The chain's CDR3 is CASSLKGASPTNTGELFF. The DNA for the CDR3 is TGTGCCAGCAGCTTAAAGGGCGCTAGCCCTACGAACACCGGGGAGCTGTTTTTT. The chain couples TRBV7-3 to TRBJ2-2; the D gene is possibly TRBD2 (5 bases). In germline, CDR1 is SGHTA, CDR2 FQGTGA. This CDR3 is built from 18 residues. Between the trimmed V and J ends, which lost 1 base and 0 bases, there was a span of 15 bases.

This clonotype has at least ten counts. The chain uses TRBV6-6 and TRBJ2-1, with D perhaps TRBD1 (6 bases). This CDR3 contains 12 residues. V was shortened by 6 bases and J by 9 bases, with 12 bases between the two germline ends. Germline CDR1 reads MNHNY; CDR2 reads SVGAGI (reference sequence). This CDR3 is CASSQYRAEQFF. In DNA form, the CDR3 reads TGTGCCAGCAGCCAGTACAGGGCTGAGCAGTTCTTC.

This clonotype was detected many times. The chain joins TRBV5-1 to TRBJ2-3, with 12 bases lining up with TRBD1. CDR1 SGHRS and CDR2 YFSETQ come from the germline V gene. The CDR3 runs to 15 residues. J gave up 6 bases and V 5 bases, and 7 bases lay outside the gene matches. CDR3 coding DNA: TGCGCCAGCAGGGTTGCCGGGACAGGGGGCGATACGCAGTATTTT. Translating gives CASRVAGTGGDTQYF. Combining the CDR3 with reference TRBV5-1 and TRBJ2-3 gives the whole variable domain KAGVTQTPRYLIKTRGQQVTLSCSPISGHRSVSWYQQTPGQGLQFLFEYFSETQRNKGNFPGRFSGRQFSNSRSEMNVSTLELGDSALYLCASRVAGTGGDTQYFGPGTRLTVL.